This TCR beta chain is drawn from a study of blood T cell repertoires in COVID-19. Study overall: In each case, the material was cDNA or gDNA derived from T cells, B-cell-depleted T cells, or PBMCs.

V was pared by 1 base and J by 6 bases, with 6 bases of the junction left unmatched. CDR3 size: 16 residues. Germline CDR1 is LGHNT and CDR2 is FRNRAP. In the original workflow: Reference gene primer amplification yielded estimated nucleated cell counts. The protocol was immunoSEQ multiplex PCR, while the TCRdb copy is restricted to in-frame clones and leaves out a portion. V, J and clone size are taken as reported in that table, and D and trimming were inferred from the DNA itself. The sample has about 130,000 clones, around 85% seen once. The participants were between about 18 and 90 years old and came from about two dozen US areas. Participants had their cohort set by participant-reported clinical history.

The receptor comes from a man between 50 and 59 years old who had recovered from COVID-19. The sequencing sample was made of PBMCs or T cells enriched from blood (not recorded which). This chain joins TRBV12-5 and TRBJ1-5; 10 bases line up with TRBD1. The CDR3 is CASGLARTGGGQPQHF. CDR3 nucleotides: TGTGCTAGTGGTTTGGCTCGGACAGGGGGGGGTCAGCCCCAGCATTTT.